These T cell receptor beta chains were read from a single sample in a study of T-cell memory formation after mild COVID-19. MiXCR was run by TCRdb on the 5' RACE reads, yielding one entry per CDR3 protein. The table shows some 57,000 distinct CDR3 sequences, with more than 10% occurring only once. Sequencing was done on a sample of PBMCs or a T cell subset sorted from them (not recorded which). The receptors originated from a young man who had mild COVID-19 (a few samples of this study predate the infection). Cell type and time point are not known. Both conserved end residues are part of each CDR3. D genes are given only for firm matches. Rows give clone size only sometimes, using once, few, many, or a class for an expanded clone.

j_gene | d_gene | v_gene | abundance | CDR3nt | CDR3aa
TRBJ2-7 | - | TRBV12-3/TRBV12-4 | many | TGTGCCAGCAGTTTAGCGCGGTGGGAGCAGTACTTC | CASSLARWEQYF
TRBJ1-1 | - | TRBV7-9 | few | TGTGCCAGCAGCTTTGAGTCGGGATCCACTGAAGCTTTCTTT | CASSFESGSTEAFF
TRBJ2-3 | - | TRBV4-3 | - | TGCGCCAGCAGCCAAGACTATAGCACAGATACGCAGTATTTT | CASSQDYSTDTQYF
TRBJ2-7 | - | TRBV29-1 | many | TGCAGCGCTGGGCGACAAGAGTCAACCGAGCAGTACTTC | CSAGRQESTEQYF
TRBJ2-1 | TRBD2 | TRBV6-1 | few | TGTGCCAGCAGTCCCGGACTAGCAGGGGAGCAGTTCTTC | CASSPGLAGEQFF
TRBJ2-2 | - | TRBV28 | few | TGTGCCAGCAGTTTGGGGTCTATCCAAACCGGGGAGCTGTTTTTT | CASSLGSIQTGELFF
TRBJ2-3 | - | TRBV5-1 | medium-sized | TGCGCCAGCAGCTTGGGAATCTCCCAGGATACGCAGTATTTT | CASSLGISQDTQYF
TRBJ2-3 | TRBD2 | TRBV7-9 | many | TGTGCCAGCAGCCCATGGGTAGCGGGGGGTCCAGATACGCAGTATTTT | CASSPWVAGGPDTQYF
TRBJ2-1 | - | TRBV15 | many | TGTGCCACCAGCAGAGGGAGGGAAGTCTACAATGAGCAGTTCTTC | CATSRGREVYNEQFF
TRBJ1-1 | - | TRBV9 | - | TGTGCCAGCAGCCTCCGGGGGAACACTGAAGCTTTCTTT | CASSLRGNTEAFF
TRBJ2-5 | - | TRBV7-2 | few | TGTGCCAGCAGCCGCCCAGAGATAGAGACCCAGTACTTC | CASSRPEIETQYF
TRBJ2-1 | - | TRBV3-1 | few | TGTGCCAGCAGCCAGGGAGGGGGGGACCTCTACAATGAGCAGTTCTTC | CASSQGGGDLYNEQFF
TRBJ1-6 | TRBD1 | TRBV7-2 | - | TGTGCCAGCAGCTTAAGGACAGGGGGGTCACCCCTCCACTTT | CASSLRTGGSPLHF
TRBJ2-1 | - | TRBV7-3 | few | TGTGCCAGCAGCCCCCGCGGCGGGACCTTGAATGAGCAGTTCTTC | CASSPRGGTLNEQFF
TRBJ2-1 | TRBD2 | TRBV20-1 | few | TGCAGTGCTAGTCGCGCGGGGGTAAATTACAATGAGCAGTTCTTC | CSASRAGVNYNEQFF
TRBJ2-2 | - | TRBV11-2 | - | TGTGCCAGCAGCTTGGGGACGCTAAACACCGGGGAGCTGTTTTTT | CASSLGTLNTGELFF
TRBJ2-2 | - | TRBV2 | - | TGTGCCAGCAGACAGGGAGACACCGGGGAGCTGTTTTTT | CASRQGDTGELFF
TRBJ2-7 | - | TRBV6-5 | - | TGTGCCAGCAGTTCCCAGGCATATAGGGTCTCCGGAGAGTACGAGCAGTACTTC | CASSSQAYRVSGEYEQYF
TRBJ2-7 | TRBD1 | TRBV4-3 | few | TGCGCCAGCAGCCAAGATCGCACAGGGGGCTGGTACGAGCAGTACTTC | CASSQDRTGGWYEQYF
TRBJ2-1 | - | TRBV5-6 | - | TGTGCCAGCAGCGAGTTTGGGACGCCGTACAATGGGCAGTTCTTC | CASSEFGTPYNGQFF
TRBJ1-4 | - | TRBV7-8 | - | TGTGCCAGCAGCTTCTCCCCCGGAGAAAAACTGTTTTTT | CASSFSPGEKLFF
TRBJ2-5 | TRBD2 | TRBV11-2 | many | TGTGCCAGCAGCACAATAGCGGGGGGGATGGAGACCCAGTACTTC | CASSTIAGGMETQYF
TRBJ2-2 | - | TRBV11-3 | few | TGTGCCAGCAGCGAATCTTTGGGCCAGAACACCGGGGAGCTGTTTTTT | CASSESLGQNTGELFF
TRBJ2-2 | - | TRBV4-1 | many | TGCGCCACCTCCCCAGGGCCGAACACCGGGGAGCTGTTTTTT | CATSPGPNTGELFF
TRBJ2-4 | - | TRBV20-1 | few | TGCAGTGCCATTCGGAACATTCAGTACTTC | CSAIRNIQYF
TRBJ2-7 | - | TRBV20-1 | many | TGCAGTGCTTCGGGACTTTCCTACGAGCAGTACTTC | CSASGLSYEQYF
TRBJ2-3 | - | TRBV4-1 | - | TGCGCCAGCAGCCAAGAGCATGCTAGCGCACTCACAGATACGCAGTATTTT | CASSQEHASALTDTQYF
TRBJ2-3 | - | TRBV6-5 | few | TGTGCCAGCAGTTACTCTACCTCAGATACGCAGTATTTT | CASSYSTSDTQYF
TRBJ2-7 | - | TRBV21-1 | - | TGTGCCAGCAGCAAAACTAGCGGGAGGGCCAAATACGAGCAGTACTTC | CASSKTSGRAKYEQYF
TRBJ2-1 | - | TRBV7-2 | medium-sized | TGTGCCAGCAGCTTAGATCTTAGTACCTACAATGAGCAGTTCTTC | CASSLDLSTYNEQFF
TRBJ1-5 | - | TRBV2 | - | TGTGCCAGCGGGGAGTTAGGGCAGGATCAGCCCCAGCATTTT | CASGELGQDQPQHF
TRBJ2-3 | - | TRBV12-3/TRBV12-4 | many | TGTGCCACCACGCCAAGGACAACAGACACAGATACGCAGTATTTT | CATTPRTTDTDTQYF
TRBJ2-3 | TRBD2 | TRBV5-1 | many | TGCGCCAGCAGCAGGACTAGCGACACAGATACGCAGTATTTT | CASSRTSDTDTQYF
TRBJ2-6 | - | TRBV7-9 | - | TGTGCCAGCAGCCAGTCTGGGGCCAACGTCCTGACTTTC | CASSQSGANVLTF
TRBJ2-5 | TRBD2 | TRBV7-2 | - | TGTGCCAGCAGCTTCGCCCGACTAGCGGACACGACCCAGTACTTC | CASSFARLADTTQYF
TRBJ2-5 | TRBD1 | TRBV9 | few | TGTGCCAGCTCCGACAGGGGAGAGACCCAGTACTTC | CASSDRGETQYF
TRBJ2-2 | TRBD2 | TRBV20-1 | many | TGCAGTGCTCCTAGCGGGGTCGGGGAGCTGTTTTTT | CSAPSGVGELFF
TRBJ2-2 | TRBD1 | TRBV9 | - | TGTGCCAGCGGAAACAGGGGGCTTAACGGGGAGCTGTTTTTT | CASGNRGLNGELFF
TRBJ2-7 | - | TRBV5-6 | many | TGTGCCAGCAGCTTCGTCGCGGCTACCTACGAGCAGTACTTC | CASSFVAATYEQYF
TRBJ2-1 | TRBD2 | TRBV30 | few | TGTGCCTGGAGTGTGGGACTAGCGAATGAGCAGTTCTTC | CAWSVGLANEQFF
TRBJ1-1 | TRBD1 | TRBV12-3/TRBV12-4 | few | TGTGCCAGCAGCCTACAGGGGACCCTGCGGGTTGAAGCTTTCTTT | CASSLQGTLRVEAFF
TRBJ2-7 | - | TRBV11-2 | - | TGTGCCAGCAGCTGGGGCCTTTACGAGCAGTACTTC | CASSWGLYEQYF
TRBJ2-5 | TRBD1 | TRBV5-1 | - | TGCGCCAGCAGTTCACAGGGGGCTAAGACCCAGTACTTC | CASSSQGAKTQYF
TRBJ2-1 | - | TRBV24-1 | few | TGTGCCACCAGTGATACCGGGCCACGGGGTGAGCAGTTCTTC | CATSDTGPRGEQFF
TRBJ1-5 | TRBD1 | TRBV20-1 | - | TGCAGTGCTAGAGATGCGACAGGGGATCATCAGCCCCAGCATTTT | CSARDATGDHQPQHF
TRBJ2-5 | TRBD1 | TRBV6-1 | few | TGTGCCAGGGCGATTGGACAGGGAGAGACCCAGTACTTC | CARAIGQGETQYF
TRBJ2-5 | TRBD2 | TRBV20-1 | many | TGCAGTGCTAGAGGACTAGCGGGGGTGGAGACCCAGTACTTC | CSARGLAGVETQYF
TRBJ2-2 | - | TRBV12-5 | - | TGTGCTAGTGGTTTAGGGACACGGAACACCGGGGAGCTGTTTTTT | CASGLGTRNTGELFF
TRBJ2-2 | - | TRBV9 | - | TGTGCCAGCAGCGTAGCCACGGGGGTCGGGGAGCTGTTTTTT | CASSVATGVGELFF
TRBJ2-5 | - | TRBV12-3/TRBV12-4 | - | TGTGCCAGCAGTTTCTACGAGACCCAGTACTTC | CASSFYETQYF
TRBJ1-5 | TRBD1 | TRBV7-2 | - | TGTGCCAGCAGCCGGGGACAGGGGATGAATCAGCCCCAGCATTTT | CASSRGQGMNQPQHF
TRBJ2-3 | - | TRBV27 | many | TGTGCCAGCAGTCAAACTAGCTGGGCAGATACGCAGTATTTT | CASSQTSWADTQYF
TRBJ2-4 | TRBD2 | TRBV3-1 | - | TGTGCCAGCAGCCATCCTAGCGGGGGTAAAAACATTCAGTACTTC | CASSHPSGGKNIQYF
TRBJ1-2 | TRBD1 | TRBV12-3/TRBV12-4 | - | TGTGCCAGCAGTTTAACGGACAGGGGAAATGGCTACACCTTC | CASSLTDRGNGYTF
TRBJ1-2 | - | TRBV18 | - | TGTGCCAGCTCACCGGACAGATCGGGGTACTTGGGCTACACCTTC | CASSPDRSGYLGYTF